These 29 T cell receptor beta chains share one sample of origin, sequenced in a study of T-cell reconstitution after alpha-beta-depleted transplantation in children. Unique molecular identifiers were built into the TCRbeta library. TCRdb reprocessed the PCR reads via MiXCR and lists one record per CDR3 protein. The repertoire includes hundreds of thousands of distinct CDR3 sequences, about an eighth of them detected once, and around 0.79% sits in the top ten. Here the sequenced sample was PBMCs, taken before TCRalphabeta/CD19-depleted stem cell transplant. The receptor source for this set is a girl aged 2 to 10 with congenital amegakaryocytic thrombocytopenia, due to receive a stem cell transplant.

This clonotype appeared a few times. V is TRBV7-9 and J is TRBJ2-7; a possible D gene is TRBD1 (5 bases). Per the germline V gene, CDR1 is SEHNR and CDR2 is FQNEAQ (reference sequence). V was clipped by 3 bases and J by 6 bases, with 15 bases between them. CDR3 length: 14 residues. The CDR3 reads CASSLAGWEVEQYF. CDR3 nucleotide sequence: TGTGCCAGCAGCTTGGCAGGGTGGGAAGTCGAGCAGTACTTC.

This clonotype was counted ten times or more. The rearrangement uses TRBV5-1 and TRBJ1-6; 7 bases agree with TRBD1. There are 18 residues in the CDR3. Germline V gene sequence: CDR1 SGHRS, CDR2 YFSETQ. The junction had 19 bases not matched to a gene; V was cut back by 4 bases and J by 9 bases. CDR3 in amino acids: CASSPGQIIEEGISPLHF. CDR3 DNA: TGCGCCAGCAGCCCGGGACAGATTATAGAAGAGGGAATTTCACCCCTCCACTTT.

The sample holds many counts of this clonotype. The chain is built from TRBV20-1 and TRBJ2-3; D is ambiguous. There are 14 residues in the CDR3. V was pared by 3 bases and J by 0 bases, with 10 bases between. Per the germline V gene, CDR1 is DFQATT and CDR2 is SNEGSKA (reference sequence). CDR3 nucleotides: TGCAGTGCTAGTCGCGACTGGAGCACAGATACGCAGTATTTT. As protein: CSASRDWSTDTQYF.

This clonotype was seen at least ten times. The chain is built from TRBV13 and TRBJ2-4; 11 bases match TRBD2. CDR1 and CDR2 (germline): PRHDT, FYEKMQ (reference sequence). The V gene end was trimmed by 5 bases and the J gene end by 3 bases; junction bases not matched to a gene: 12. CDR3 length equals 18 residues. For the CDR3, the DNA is TGTGCCAGCAGCCCGGGGACTAGCGGTCTCGGGGGCAAAAACATTCAGTACTTC. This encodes CASSPGTSGLGGKNIQYF.

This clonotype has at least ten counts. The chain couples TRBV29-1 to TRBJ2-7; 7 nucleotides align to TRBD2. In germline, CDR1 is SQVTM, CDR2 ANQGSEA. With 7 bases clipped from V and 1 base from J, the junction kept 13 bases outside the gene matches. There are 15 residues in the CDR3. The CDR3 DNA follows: TGCAGCGCCTACACACGAACGGGGGGTTCCTACGAGCAGTACTTC. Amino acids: CSAYTRTGGSYEQYF.

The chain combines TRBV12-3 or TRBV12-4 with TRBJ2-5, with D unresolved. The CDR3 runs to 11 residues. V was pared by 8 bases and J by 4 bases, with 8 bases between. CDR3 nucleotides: TGTGCCAGCCAAGATACAGAGACCCAGTACTTC. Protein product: CASQDTETQYF.

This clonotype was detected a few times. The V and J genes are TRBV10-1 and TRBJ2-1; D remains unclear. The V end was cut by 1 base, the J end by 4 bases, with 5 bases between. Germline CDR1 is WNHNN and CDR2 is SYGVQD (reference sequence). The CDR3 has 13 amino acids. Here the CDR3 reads CASSEYRYNEQFF. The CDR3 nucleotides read TGCGCCAGCAGTGAGTATAGATACAATGAGCAGTTCTTC.

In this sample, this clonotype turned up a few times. The chain's CDR3 is CASSLAGSAGELFF. CDR3 nucleotide sequence: TGTGCCAGCAGCTTGGCAGGGAGCGCCGGGGAGCTGTTTTTT. The J gene is TRBJ2-2, the V gene TRBV7-3; D could derive from TRBD1 or TRBD2 (5 bases each). The CDR3 is 14 residues long. V lost 3 bases and J 6 bases, leaving 11 bases between the germline ends. CDR1 is SGHTA, CDR2 FQGTGA, per germline.

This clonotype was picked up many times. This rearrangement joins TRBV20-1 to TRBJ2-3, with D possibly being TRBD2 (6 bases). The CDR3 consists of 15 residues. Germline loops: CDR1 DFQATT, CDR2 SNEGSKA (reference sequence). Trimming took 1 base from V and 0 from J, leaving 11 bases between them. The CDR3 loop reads CSARGRGTSTDTQYF. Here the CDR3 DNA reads TGCAGTGCTAGAGGTCGCGGGACCAGCACAGATACGCAGTATTTT.

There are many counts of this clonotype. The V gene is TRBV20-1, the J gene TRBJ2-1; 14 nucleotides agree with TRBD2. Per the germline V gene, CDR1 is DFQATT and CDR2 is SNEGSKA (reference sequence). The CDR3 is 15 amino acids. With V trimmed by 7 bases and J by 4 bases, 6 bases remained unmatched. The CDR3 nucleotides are TGCAGTGTAGGGACTAGCGGGAGTTGGTACAATGAGCAGTTCTTC. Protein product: CSVGTSGSWYNEQFF.

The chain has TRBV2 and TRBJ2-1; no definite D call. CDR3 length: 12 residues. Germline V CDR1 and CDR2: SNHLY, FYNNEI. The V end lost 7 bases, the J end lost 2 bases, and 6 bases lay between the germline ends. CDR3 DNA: TGTGCCAGCACAGGCGCCTACAATGAGCAGTTCTTC. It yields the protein CASTGAYNEQFF.

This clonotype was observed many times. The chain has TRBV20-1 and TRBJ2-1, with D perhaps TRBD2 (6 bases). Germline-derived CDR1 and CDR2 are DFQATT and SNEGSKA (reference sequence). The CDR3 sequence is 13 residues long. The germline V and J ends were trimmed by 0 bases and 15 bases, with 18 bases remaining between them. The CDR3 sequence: CSAREDSRGCPFF. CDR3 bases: TGCAGTGCTAGAGAGGACTCGCGGGGCTGTCCGTTCTTC.

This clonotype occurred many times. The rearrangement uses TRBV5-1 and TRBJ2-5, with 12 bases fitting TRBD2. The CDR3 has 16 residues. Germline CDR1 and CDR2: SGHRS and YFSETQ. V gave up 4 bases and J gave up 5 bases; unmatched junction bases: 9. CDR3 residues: CASSATTSGSWETQYF. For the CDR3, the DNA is TGCGCCAGCAGCGCCACGACTAGCGGGAGTTGGGAGACCCAGTACTTC.

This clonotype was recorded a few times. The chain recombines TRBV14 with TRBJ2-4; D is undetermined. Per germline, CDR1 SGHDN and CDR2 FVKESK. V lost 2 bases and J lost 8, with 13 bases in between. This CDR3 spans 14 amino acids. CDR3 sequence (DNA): TGTGCCAGCAGCCAAACGGGCCGTGGCGACATTCAGTACTTC. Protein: CASSQTGRGDIQYF.

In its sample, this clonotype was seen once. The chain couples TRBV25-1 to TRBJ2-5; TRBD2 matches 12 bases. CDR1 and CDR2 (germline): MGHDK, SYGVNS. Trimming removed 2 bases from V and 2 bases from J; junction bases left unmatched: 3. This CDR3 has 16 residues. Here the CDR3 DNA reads TGTGCCAGCAGTGAACTAGCGGGAGGGAGACAAGAGACCCAGTACTTC. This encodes CASSELAGGRQETQYF.

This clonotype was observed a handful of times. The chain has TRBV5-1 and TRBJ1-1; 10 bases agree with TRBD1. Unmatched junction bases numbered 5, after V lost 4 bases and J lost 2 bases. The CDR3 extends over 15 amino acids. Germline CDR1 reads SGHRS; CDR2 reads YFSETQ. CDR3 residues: CASSIGQGGNTEAFF. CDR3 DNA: TGCGCCAGCAGCATTGGACAGGGGGGAAACACTGAAGCTTTCTTT.

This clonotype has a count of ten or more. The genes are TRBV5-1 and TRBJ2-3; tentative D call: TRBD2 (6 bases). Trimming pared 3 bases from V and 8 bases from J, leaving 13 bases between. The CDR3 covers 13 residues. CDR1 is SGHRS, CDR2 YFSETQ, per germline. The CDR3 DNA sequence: TGCGCCAGCAGCTCCGCCACCGGGGGTACGCAGTATTTT. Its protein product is CASSSATGGTQYF.

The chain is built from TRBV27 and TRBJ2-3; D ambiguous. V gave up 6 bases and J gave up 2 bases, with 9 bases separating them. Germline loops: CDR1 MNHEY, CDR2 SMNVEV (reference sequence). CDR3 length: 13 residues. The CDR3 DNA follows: TGTGCCAGCAGATACCTGCTCACAGATACGCAGTATTTT. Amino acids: CASRYLLTDTQYF.

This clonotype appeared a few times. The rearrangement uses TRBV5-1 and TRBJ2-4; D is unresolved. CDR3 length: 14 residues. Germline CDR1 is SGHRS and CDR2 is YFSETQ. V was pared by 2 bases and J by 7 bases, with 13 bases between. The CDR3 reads CASSFLSDTNIQYF. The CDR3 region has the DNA TGCGCCAGCAGCTTTTTGTCAGACACTAACATTCAGTACTTC.

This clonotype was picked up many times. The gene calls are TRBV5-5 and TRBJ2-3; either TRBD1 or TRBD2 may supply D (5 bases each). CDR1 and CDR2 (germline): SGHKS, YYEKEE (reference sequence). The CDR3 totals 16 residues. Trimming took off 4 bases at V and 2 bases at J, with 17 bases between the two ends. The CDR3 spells CASSAWGYGATDTQYF. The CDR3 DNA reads TGTGCCAGCAGCGCCTGGGGGTATGGGGCCACAGATACGCAGTATTTT.

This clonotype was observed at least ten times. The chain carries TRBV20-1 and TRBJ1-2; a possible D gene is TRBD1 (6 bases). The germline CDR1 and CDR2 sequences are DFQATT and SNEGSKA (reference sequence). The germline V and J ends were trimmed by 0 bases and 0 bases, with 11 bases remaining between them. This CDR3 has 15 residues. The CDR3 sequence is CSAREGQPTNYGYTF. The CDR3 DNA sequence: TGCAGTGCTAGAGAAGGACAGCCAACTAACTATGGCTACACCTTC.

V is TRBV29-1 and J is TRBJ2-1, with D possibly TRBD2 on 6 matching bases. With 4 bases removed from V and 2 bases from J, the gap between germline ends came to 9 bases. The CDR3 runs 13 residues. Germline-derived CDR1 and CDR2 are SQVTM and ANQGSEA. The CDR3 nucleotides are TGCAGCGTTGTTACTAGCCCCTACAATGAGCAGTTCTTC. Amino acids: CSVVTSPYNEQFF.

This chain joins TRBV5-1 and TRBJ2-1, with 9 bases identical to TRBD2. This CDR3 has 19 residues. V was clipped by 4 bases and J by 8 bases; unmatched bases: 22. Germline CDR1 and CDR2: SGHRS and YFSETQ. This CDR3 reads CASSPRWPGASGNIHEQFF. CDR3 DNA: TGCGCCAGCAGCCCCAGGTGGCCTGGGGCTAGCGGGAATATTCATGAGCAGTTCTTC.

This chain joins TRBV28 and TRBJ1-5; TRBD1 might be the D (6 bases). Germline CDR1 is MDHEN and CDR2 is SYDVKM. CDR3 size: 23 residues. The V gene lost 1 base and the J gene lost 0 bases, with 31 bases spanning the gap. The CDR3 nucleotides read TGTGCCAGCAGTTTATACCGATTCCGGGGGCGACAGCAACCTCACAATAGCAATCAGCCCCAGCATTTT. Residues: CASSLYRFRGRQQPHNSNQPQHF.

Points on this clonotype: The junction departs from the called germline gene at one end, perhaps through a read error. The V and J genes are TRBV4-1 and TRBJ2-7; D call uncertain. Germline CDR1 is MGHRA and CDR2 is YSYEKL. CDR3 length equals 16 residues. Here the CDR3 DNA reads TGCGCCAGCAGCCAAGGACCAGCAGGTTCCTCCTGCGAGCAGTACTTC. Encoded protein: CASSQGPAGSSCEQYF.

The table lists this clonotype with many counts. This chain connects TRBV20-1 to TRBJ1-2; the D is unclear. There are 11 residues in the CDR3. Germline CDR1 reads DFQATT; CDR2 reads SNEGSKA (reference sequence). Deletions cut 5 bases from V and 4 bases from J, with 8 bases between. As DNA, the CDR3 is TGCAGTGCTGGGGTCTCCTATGGCTACACCTTC. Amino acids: CSAGVSYGYTF.

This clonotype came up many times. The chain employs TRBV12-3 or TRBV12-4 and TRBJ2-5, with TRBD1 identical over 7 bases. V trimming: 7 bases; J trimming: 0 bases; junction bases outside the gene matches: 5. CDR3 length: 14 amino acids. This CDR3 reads CASNGDRDQETQYF. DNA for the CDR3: TGTGCCAGCAACGGGGACAGAGACCAAGAGACCCAGTACTTC.

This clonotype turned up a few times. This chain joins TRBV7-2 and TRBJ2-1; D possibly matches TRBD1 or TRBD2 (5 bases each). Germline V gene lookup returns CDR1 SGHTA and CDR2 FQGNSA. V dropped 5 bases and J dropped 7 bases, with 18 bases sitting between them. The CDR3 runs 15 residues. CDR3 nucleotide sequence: TGTGCCAGCAGCCCGGGGACCCTCAGGGTAAATGAGCAGTTCTTC. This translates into CASSPGTLRVNEQFF.

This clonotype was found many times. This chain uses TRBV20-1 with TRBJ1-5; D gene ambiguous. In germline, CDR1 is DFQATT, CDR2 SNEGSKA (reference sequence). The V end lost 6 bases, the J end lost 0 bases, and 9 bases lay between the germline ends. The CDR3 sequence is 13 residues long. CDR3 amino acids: CSARTDSNQPQHF. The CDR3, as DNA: TGCAGTGCCAGGACGGATAGCAATCAGCCCCAGCATTTT.